The clone carrying this T cell receptor beta chain came up many times. Trimming cost V 2 bases and J 5 bases, with 10 bases left between them. CDR1 is MDHEN, CDR2 SYDVKM, per germline. This CDR3 has 14 amino acids. Construction of the TCR beta libraries employed iRepertoire HTBI primers in conjunction with Arm-PCR of CDR3 regions. TCRdb re-called the multiplex PCR reads with MiXCR, one entry per CDR3 protein. The sample carries roughly 610,000 distinct CDR3 sequences, about 16% recorded once. This sample was included in a study of regulatory T cells in long-lasting Graves disease. The time point: newly diagnosed GD, antithyroid drugs for less than 3 months. The TCR library used RNA extracted from PBMCs. It was by American Thyroid Association guidelines that Graves' disease was diagnosed. The source of the patients was an endocrinology department in Xi'an, China. The same data also contributed to another study, on T cells in Graves' hyperthyroidism and ophthalmopathy.

The clonotype originates from a man younger than 35 with Graves disease. Sequenced material: peripheral blood mononuclear cells (PBMCs), taken at new diagnosis, from a patient treated with antithyroid drugs. The chain is built from TRBV28 and TRBJ1-5; D is unresolved. CDR3 DNA sequence: TGTGCCAGCAGTTTAGGGCAGGCCCATCAGCCCCAGCATTTT. This sequence encodes CASSLGQAHQPQHF.